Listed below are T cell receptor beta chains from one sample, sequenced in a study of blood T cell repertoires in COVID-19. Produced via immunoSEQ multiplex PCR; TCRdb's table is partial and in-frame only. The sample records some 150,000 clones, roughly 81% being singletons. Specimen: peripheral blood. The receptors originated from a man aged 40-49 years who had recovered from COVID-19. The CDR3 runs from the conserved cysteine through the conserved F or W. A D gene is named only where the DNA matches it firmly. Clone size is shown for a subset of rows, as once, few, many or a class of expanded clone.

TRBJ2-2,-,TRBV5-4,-,TGTGCCAGCAGCTTTTCTAGCGTAAACACCGGGGAGCTGTTTTTT,CASSFSSVNTGELFF
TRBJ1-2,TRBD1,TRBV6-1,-,TGTGCCAGCAGCCCCGGGACAGGGGGCGATGGCTACACCTTC,CASSPGTGGDGYTF
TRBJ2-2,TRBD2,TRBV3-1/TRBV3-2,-,TGTGCCACCGGGAAGCGGGGGGGCGGCGGGGAGCTGTTTTTT,CATGKRGGGGELFF
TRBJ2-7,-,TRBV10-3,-,TGTGCCATCAGTGATCTGCAGGGTAGGCAGGCGAACGAGCAGTACTTC,CAISDLQGRQANEQYF
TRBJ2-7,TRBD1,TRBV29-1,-,TGCAGCGTTGAAGTAGACAGGGAAGGGGACGAGCAGTACTTC,CSVEVDREGDEQYF
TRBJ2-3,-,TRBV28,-,TGTGCCAGCAAGTCGGAAGCTAGCGGCACAGATACGCAGTATTTT,CASKSEASGTDTQYF
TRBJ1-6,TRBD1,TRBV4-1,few,TGCGCCAGCAAGGGGACAGGGATTGCACCCCTCCACTTT,CASKGTGIAPLHF
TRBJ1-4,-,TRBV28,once,TGTGCCAGCAGTTTCGGAGGGGCAACTAATGAAAAACTGTTTTTT,CASSFGGATNEKLFF
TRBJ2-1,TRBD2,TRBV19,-,TGTGCCAGTAGTGACCCAAGCGGGAGGACCAACAATGAGCAGTTCTTC,CASSDPSGRTNNEQFF
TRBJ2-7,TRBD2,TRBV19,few,TGTGCCAGTAGCAGCGGGGGACCCTACGAGCAGTACTTC,CASSSGGPYEQYF
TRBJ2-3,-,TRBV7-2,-,TGTGCCAGCAGCCCAAGACAGATCACAGATACGCAGTATTTT,CASSPRQITDTQYF
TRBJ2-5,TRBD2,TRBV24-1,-,TGTGCCACCAGTGACATGACTAGCGGGGGGCAAGAGACCCAGTACTTC,CATSDMTSGGQETQYF
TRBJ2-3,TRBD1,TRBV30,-,TGTGCCTGGAGTCCACAGGGGGCTGGCACAGATACGCAGTATTTT,CAWSPQGAGTDTQYF
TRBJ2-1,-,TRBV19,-,TGTGCCAGTAGTAGGGGCCCCGAGCAGTTCTTC,CASSRGPEQFF
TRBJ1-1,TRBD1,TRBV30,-,TGTGCCTGGAGTGTACAGGGACAGAGAGCTTTCTTT,CAWSVQGQRAFF
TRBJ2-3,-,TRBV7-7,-,TGTGCTAGCAGCATCGCTCCGGGGAGTACCGATACGCAGTATTTT,CASSIAPGSTDTQYF
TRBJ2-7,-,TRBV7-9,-,TGTGCCAGCAGCTTAGGACAGTTTTACGAGCAGTACTTC,CASSLGQFYEQYF
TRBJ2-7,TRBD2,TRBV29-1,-,TGCAGCGTTGAACTAGCGGGGATCTACGAGCAGTACTTC,CSVELAGIYEQYF
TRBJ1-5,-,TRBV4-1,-,TGCGCCAGCAGCCAAGATCATCCCCCGGGCAATCAGCCCCAGCATTTT,CASSQDHPPGNQPQHF
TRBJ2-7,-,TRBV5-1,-,TGCGCCAGCAGCGGAACGGGAGAGTTGTCCTACGAGCAGTACTTC,CASSGTGELSYEQYF
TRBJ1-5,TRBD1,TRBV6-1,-,TGTGCCAGCAGTGGGAGGGGGACAGGGGGCCGAATGAATAGCAATCAGCCCCAGCATTTT,CASSGRGTGGRMNSNQPQHF
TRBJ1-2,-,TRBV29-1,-,TGCAGCCCTGAGGGGGGGGACTATGGCTACACCTTC,CSPEGGDYGYTF
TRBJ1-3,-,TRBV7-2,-,TGTGCCAGCAGCTTAGCAGGGACTCCGAAAGGAAACACCATATATTTT,CASSLAGTPKGNTIYF
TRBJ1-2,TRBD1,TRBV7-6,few,TGTGCCAGCAGCCCATGGACAGGGGAGAGGGGCTACACCTTC,CASSPWTGERGYTF
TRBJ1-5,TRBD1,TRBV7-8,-,TGTGCCAGCAGCCCACCGGGACAGGGGGCAAGTCAGCCCCAGCATTTT,CASSPPGQGASQPQHF
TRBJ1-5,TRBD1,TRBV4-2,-,TGTGCCAGCAGCCAAGAGGGAGGCAGGGGGAACAATCAGCCCCAGCATTTT,CASSQEGGRGNNQPQHF
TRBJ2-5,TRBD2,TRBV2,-,TGTGCCAGCAGTGACCCAGCGGGGGAAGAGACCCAGTACTTC,CASSDPAGEETQYF
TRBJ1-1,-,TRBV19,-,TGTGCCAGTGCAGTCCTGAACACTGAAGCTTTCTTT,CASAVLNTEAFF
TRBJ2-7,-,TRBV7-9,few,TGTGCCAGCAGCTCCAAATCCTACGAGCAGTACTTC,CASSSKSYEQYF
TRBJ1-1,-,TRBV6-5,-,TGTGCCAGCAGTCCCCGATGGCCCGTTGAAGCTTTCTTT,CASSPRWPVEAFF
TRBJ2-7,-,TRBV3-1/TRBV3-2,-,TGTGCCAGCAGCCAAGCGGTATGGAGCTCCTACGAGCAGTACTTC,CASSQAVWSSYEQYF
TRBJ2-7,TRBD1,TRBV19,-,TGTGCCAGTAGTCCGGGACAGTATGGGGTATACGAGCAGTACTTC,CASSPGQYGVYEQYF
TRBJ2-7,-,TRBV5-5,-,TGTGCCAGCAGCTTACGGGACACTTCCTACGAGCAGTACTTC,CASSLRDTSYEQYF
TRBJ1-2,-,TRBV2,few,TGTGCCAGCAGAAGAGGGAGCGGCTATGGCTACACCTTC,CASRRGSGYGYTF
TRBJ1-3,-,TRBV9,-,TGTGCCAGCAGCGTAGATTCCAGCGCCGGAAACACCATATATTTT,CASSVDSSAGNTIYF
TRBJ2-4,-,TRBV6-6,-,TGTGCCAGCACTAGCCCTGGGAGCAACATTCAGTACTTC,CASTSPGSNIQYF
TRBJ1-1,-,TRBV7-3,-,TGTGCCAGCAGCTTCGATGGACAGAAAGCTTTCTTT,CASSFDGQKAFF
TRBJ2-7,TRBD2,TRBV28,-,TGTGCCAGCAGTACCGGGACTAGCGGGAGCCTGCCCTACGAGCAGTACTTC,CASSTGTSGSLPYEQYF
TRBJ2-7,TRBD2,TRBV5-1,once,TGCGCCAGCAGCCCTCTGGGTAGCGGGTTGGTGAACGAGCAGTACTTC,CASSPLGSGLVNEQYF
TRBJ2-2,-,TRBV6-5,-,TGTGCCAGTAAAGCGGAGGTCGGGGAGCTGTTTTTT,CASKAEVGELFF
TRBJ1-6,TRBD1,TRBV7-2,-,TGTGCCAGCAGCTTAGATGGTCAGGGGGCACCCCTCCACTTT,CASSLDGQGAPLHF
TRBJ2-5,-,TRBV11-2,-,TGTGCCAGCAGCTTTGGGGCAGAAACCCAGTACTTC,CASSFGAETQYF
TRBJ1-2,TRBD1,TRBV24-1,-,TGTGCCACCAGTGATGGACAGGGGGCAGGCTACACCTTC,CATSDGQGAGYTF
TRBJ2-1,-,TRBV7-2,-,TGTGCCAGCAGCTTAGGGGACACCGTCGACAATGAGCAGTTCTTC,CASSLGDTVDNEQFF
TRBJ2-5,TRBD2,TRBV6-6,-,TGTGCCAGCAGTCACCACGGCGCTAGCGGGGGACAAGAGACCCAGTACTTC,CASSHHGASGGQETQYF
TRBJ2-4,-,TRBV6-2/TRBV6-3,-,TGTGCCAGCAGTTACGAAGGTTCGACAGCTCAGTACTTC,CASSYEGSTAQYF
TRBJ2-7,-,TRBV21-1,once,TGTGCCAGCAGCAAAGGCCCCTGGACAGGCGAGCGCGAGCAGTACTTC,CASSKGPWTGEREQYF
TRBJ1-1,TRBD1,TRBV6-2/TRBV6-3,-,TGTGCCAGCAGTTGGCCCCGCGCCGGGACAGGGAGTTGGGACACTGAAGCTTTCTTT,CASSWPRAGTGSWDTEAFF
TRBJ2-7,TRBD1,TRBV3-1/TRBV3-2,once,TGTGCCAGCAGCCAAAGATTACCGAGACAGGGGGCCTACGAGCAGTACTTC,CASSQRLPRQGAYEQYF
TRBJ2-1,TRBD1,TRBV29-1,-,TGCAGCGTTGATAGGACAGGGCTGGGGCAGTTCTTC,CSVDRTGLGQFF
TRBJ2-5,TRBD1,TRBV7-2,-,TGTGCCAGCAGCTGGGCGCAAACCGGGACAGGGGATCGGAAGACCCAGTACTTC,CASSWAQTGTGDRKTQYF
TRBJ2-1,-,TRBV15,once,TGTGCCACCAGAAGAGCTACCGCTGAGGCCTACAATGAGCAGTTCTTC,CATRRATAEAYNEQFF
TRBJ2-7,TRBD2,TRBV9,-,TGTGCCAGCAGCACACTAGCGGGGGACGAGCAGTACTTC,CASSTLAGDEQYF
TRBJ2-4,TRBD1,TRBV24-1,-,TGTGCCACCAGTGAGTGGGACAGGGGGCCTCAGTACTTC,CATSEWDRGPQYF